The 2 T cell receptor beta chains below come from one sample, sequenced in a study of Ad26.COV2.S vaccination and SARS-CoV-2 variants. Described treatment: around 19 received Ad26.COV2.S at low or high dose, single or two shots; about 5 received placebo; per-sample allocation not given. Samples were taken on day 63 after the first vaccine or placebo injection. Libraries were prepared by immunoSEQ multiplex PCR; TCRdb keeps only in-frame clonotypes and omits some of them. The data show about 350,000 clones, with 86% seen just once and about 10% held by the top ten. The sample here was peripheral blood, taken in a trial of Ad26.COV2.S vaccine versus placebo. The receptor source for this set is a person between 18 and 65 years old who received the Ad26.COV2.S COVID-19 vaccine or a placebo.

The chain carries TRBV10-2 and TRBJ1-5; TRBD1 might be the D (5 bases). V was pared by 3 bases and J by 7 bases, with 13 bases between. Germline loops: CDR1 WSHSY, CDR2 SAAADI. CDR3 length equals 14 residues. CDR3 DNA: TGCGCCAGCAGTGATAGGCAGGGTGAACAGCCCCAGCATTTT. Translating gives CASSDRQGEQPQHF.

This chain joins TRBV27 and TRBJ1-3; a weak D match, TRBD1 (5 bases). Germline V gives CDR1 MNHEY, CDR2 SMNVEV (reference sequence). V was pared by 2 bases and J by 1 base, with 6 bases between. The CDR3 has 14 amino acids. DNA for the CDR3: TGTGCCAGCAGTTTAGCAGGGTCTGGAAACACCATATATTTT. This encodes CASSLAGSGNTIYF.